One T cell receptor beta chain is described in this entry. Its target is not known. The sample is drawn from a study of response to subunit inactivated influenza vaccine. General study findings and limits: Authors suggested that a seasonal influenza vaccination recruits few new T cells each time.

TCRdb itself ran the RT-PCR reads through MiXCR, one entry per CDR3 protein. The repertoire holds over 300,000 distinct CDR3 sequences, with 21% as singletons. The clonotype was recovered from a man between 45 and 75 years old who received an inactivated influenza vaccine. Sequencing was performed on PBMCs from blood, taken about 20 months after vaccination.

CDR3 loop: CASSHDRDQPQHF. The DNA for the CDR3 is TGTGCCAGCAGCCACGACAGAGATCAGCCCCAGCATTTT. The gene calls are TRBV6-2 or TRBV6-3 and TRBJ1-5; TRBD1 is a possible D gene (5 bases). The germline V gene encodes CDR1 MNHEY and CDR2 SVGEGT. Trimming cost V 6 bases and J 5 bases, with 11 bases left between them. The CDR3 covers 13 residues.